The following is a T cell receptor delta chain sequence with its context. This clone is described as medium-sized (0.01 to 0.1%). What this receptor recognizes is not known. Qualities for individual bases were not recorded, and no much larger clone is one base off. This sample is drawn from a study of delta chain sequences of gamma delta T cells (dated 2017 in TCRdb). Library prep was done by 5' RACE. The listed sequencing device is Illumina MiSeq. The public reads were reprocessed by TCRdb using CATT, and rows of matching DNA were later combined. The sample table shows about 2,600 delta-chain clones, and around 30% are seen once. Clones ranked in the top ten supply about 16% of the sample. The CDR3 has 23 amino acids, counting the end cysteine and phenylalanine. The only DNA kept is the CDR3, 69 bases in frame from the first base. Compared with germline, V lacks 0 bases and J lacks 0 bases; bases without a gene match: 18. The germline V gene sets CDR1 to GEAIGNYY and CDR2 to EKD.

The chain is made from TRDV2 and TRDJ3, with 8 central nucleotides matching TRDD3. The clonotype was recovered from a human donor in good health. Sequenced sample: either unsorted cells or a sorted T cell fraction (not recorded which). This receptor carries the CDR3 CACDTPALTNLGESSWDTRQMFF. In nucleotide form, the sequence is TGTGCCTGTGACACCCCCGCGCTTACGAACCTGGGGGAGAGCTCCTGGGACACCCGACAGATGTTTTTC.